The T cell receptor beta chain described here comes from a study of cytotoxic CD8 clonotypes in ibrutinib-treated CLL. Study at large: Enrolment comprised about 10 relapsed/refractory and 15 treatment-naive patients; roughly 17 were IGHV unmutated. Whole-study results and caveats: Investigators sampled sustained-remission and progressing patients at differing times.

Investigators sought sequencing depths of between 1 in 200,000 and 1 in 1 million T cells. Method: immunoSEQ multiplex PCR; TCRdb's copy keeps in-frame clones and lacks some. The table has 140,000 to 150,000 clones, 76% seen once; the top ten hold roughly 4.7%. About this clone: Antigen unknown.

This CDR3 spans 16 amino acids. Trimming took 5 bases from V and 2 from J, leaving 16 bases between them. CDR1 and CDR2 from the germline V gene are SGHTA and FQGNSA. Cryopreserved PBMCs were the source of around 1.8 micrograms of genomic DNA, which went to TCR beta libraries. Sequences were derived from PBMCs, sampled after 24 months of ibrutinib treatment. The sequence was collected from a human donor with chronic lymphocytic leukemia. The V and J genes are TRBV7-2 and TRBJ2-1, with D perhaps given as TRBD1 or TRBD2 (6 bases each). The CDR3 region is CASSQWGAEPYNEQFF. The DNA for the CDR3 is TGTGCCAGCAGCCAGTGGGGGGCGGAACCCTACAATGAGCAGTTCTTC.